The clone carrying this TCR beta chain came up many times. Its antigen is not known. These data come from a study of T cells in Graves' hyperthyroidism and ophthalmopathy. V shed 1 base and J shed 4 bases, with 10 bases lying between them. Germline-derived CDR1 and CDR2 are SGHTA and FQGNSA. This CDR3 region has 15 residues. Patients with ophthalmopathy all had a Clinical Activity Score of at least 3, a NOSPECS grade of at least 4 and duration under 3 months. Exclusion of a patient resulted from uncontrolled infection, other autoimmune disease, pregnancy or lactation. Study-level points and caveats: Peripheral blood also featured most of the thyroid clonotypes expanded above 0.001. Stable hyperthyroidism was told apart from ophthalmopathy by a model built on 13 V-J features.

Amplification yielded TCR beta CDR3 regions, with RNA transcripts as the source. First-round RT-PCR with HTBI primers amplified the TCR CDR3 region. TCRdb itself ran the multiplex PCR reads through MiXCR, one entry per CDR3 protein. Of 300,000 to 350,000 distinct CDR3 sequences listed, approximately 18% are singletons. The V call is TRBV7-2, the J call TRBJ2-2; D uncertain. This TCR was sampled from a woman in her 40s with Graves' ophthalmopathy. Sequencing was performed on blood. The CDR3 reads CASSLGLLTTGELFF. The CDR3 nucleotides read TGTGCCAGCAGCTTAGGGCTTCTAACCACCGGGGAGCTGTTTTTT.